This T cell receptor (beta chain) was recorded in a study of blood T cell repertoires in COVID-19. Libraries were prepared by immunoSEQ multiplex PCR; TCRdb keeps only in-frame clonotypes and omits some of them. The sample lists about 260,000 clones, 88% occurring once. The CDR3 contains 16 residues. J gave up 5 bases and V 0 bases, and 9 bases lay outside the gene matches. The germline gives CDR1 LGHNA, CDR2 YSLEER. Sequenced sample: peripheral blood. The chain recombines TRBV4-3 with TRBJ1-2; 7 bases are a match to TRBD1. The TCR was taken from a human donor in a cohort sampled during active COVID-19. The CDR3 here is CASSQDRGTVSYGYTF. In nucleotides, the CDR3 is TGCGCCAGCAGCCAAGATCGAGGGACAGTCTCATATGGCTACACCTTC.